This TCR beta chain originates from a study of cytomegalovirus exposure and HLA in healthy donors. The PCR made use of 60 Vbeta and 13 Jbeta primers. Libraries were prepared by immunoSEQ multiplex PCR; TCRdb keeps only in-frame clonotypes and omits some of them. The table records around 150,000 clones, roughly 65% of them present only once. V lost 5 bases to trimming and J lost 5 bases, with 16 bases between them. The CDR3 sequence is 15 residues long. Study-level points and caveats: What a later analysis showed was that several of the most significant clusters appeared linked to common viral pathogens. The study recorded 150 to 200 TCR beta chains that were cytomegalovirus-associated.

For this clone: What it binds is unknown.

Sequenced material: PBMCs. The chain uses TRBV6-7 and TRBJ1-5, with D unclear. TRBV6-7 is an open reading frame whose function is uncertain. The TCR originated in a man between 18 and 35 years old in good health and CMV-seropositive. The CDR3 bases are TGTGCCAGCAGTCCCCCCTCTGCGGCCCATCAGCCCCAGCATTTT. This gives the protein CASSPPSAAHQPQHF.